Shown below are 31 T cell receptor beta chains from a single sample sequenced in a study of shared clonotypes between healthy human individuals. The data were produced by immunoSEQ multiplex PCR, yet TCRdb's version contains in-frame clones alone and is incomplete. The sample contains approximately 2.4 million clones, almost 96% of which appear only once. Sequenced: naive CD4+ T cells sorted from blood. Subset specified: CD45RA+ positively selected. The receptors derive from a man between 18 and 29 years old in good health.

V is TRBV5-1 and J is TRBJ2-1; 7 bases match TRBD2. After removal of 3 bases from V and 0 bases from J, the junction contained 6 bases not matched to a gene. CDR1 SGHRS and CDR2 YFSETQ come from the germline V gene. There are 16 residues in the CDR3. The CDR3 region is CASSSGTTLSYNEQFF. The CDR3 DNA is TGCGCCAGCAGCTCCGGGACTACCCTCTCCTACAATGAGCAGTTCTTC.

In regard to this clone: In the same sample, other DNA sequences code for this CDR3. This chain links TRBV15 with TRBJ1-2, with D unresolved. V was shortened by 3 bases and J by 4 bases, with 6 bases between the two germline ends. The CDR3 consists of 12 residues. Germline values: CDR1 LNHNV, CDR2 YYDKDF (reference sequence). CDR3 sequence reads: CATSRGGYGYTF. DNA for the CDR3: TGTGCCACCAGCAGGGGTGGCTATGGCTACACCTTC.

The J gene is TRBJ2-1, the V gene TRBV19; 8 positions match TRBD1. Losses at the gene ends were 4 bases for V and 4 bases for J; bases not matched to a gene: 15. In germline, CDR1 is LNHDA, CDR2 SQIVND (reference sequence). This CDR3 is 18 amino acids long. CDR3 region: CASSKGTGDPRWYNEQFF. DNA of the CDR3: TGTGCCAGTAGTAAAGGGACAGGCGACCCTAGATGGTACAATGAGCAGTTCTTC.

Of note for this clone: The same CDR3 arises from other DNA sequences in this sample as well. The chain recombines TRBV30 with TRBJ1-1, with D unclear. Germline CDR1 GTSNPN, CDR2 SVGIG (reference sequence). V was cut by 4 bases and J by 1 base, with 7 bases left in between. The CDR3 contains 12 residues. The CDR3: CAWNQENTEAFF. For the CDR3, the DNA is TGTGCCTGGAACCAAGAGAACACTGAAGCTTTCTTT.

The rearrangement uses TRBV11-1 and TRBJ2-3; TRBD1 is a possible D gene (5 bases). Between the trimmed V and J ends, which lost 1 base and 1 base, there was a span of 9 bases. CDR1 and CDR2 (germline): SGHAT, FQDESV (reference sequence). The CDR3 has 15 residues. CDR3 sequence (DNA): TGTGCCAGCAGCTTAGGGTGGGGCCGCACAGATACGCAGTATTTT. Translated: CASSLGWGRTDTQYF.

The gene calls are TRBV2 and TRBJ1-6, with unresolved D. V was shortened by 3 bases and J by 4 bases, with 10 bases between the two germline ends. The germline V gene has CDR1 SNHLY and CDR2 FYNNEI. This CDR3 comprises 15 residues. The CDR3 loop is CASSEARIYNSPLHF. The CDR3 DNA reads TGTGCCAGCAGTGAGGCGAGAATTTATAATTCACCCCTCCACTTT.

This clone showed up just once. V is TRBV2 and J is TRBJ2-3, with TRBD2 matching 11 bases. Germline assignment: CDR1 SNHLY and CDR2 FYNNEI. With 7 bases clipped from V and 0 bases from J, the junction kept 6 bases outside the gene matches. The CDR3 contains 16 residues. The CDR3 sequence: CASTPGTSGSTDTQYF. CDR3 DNA: TGTGCCAGCACCCCTGGGACTAGCGGCAGCACAGATACGCAGTATTTT.

This rearrangement joins TRBV30 to TRBJ1-1, with 7 bases matching TRBD1. CDR1 and CDR2 from the germline V gene are GTSNPN and SVGIG (reference sequence). Trimming took 8 bases from V and 1 from J; bases not matched to a gene: 16. The length of the CDR3 is 16 residues. The CDR3 DNA reads as TGTGCCGTCCCAAGGGACAGCAAAATCTCGAACACTGAAGCTTTCTTT. This gives the protein CAVPRDSKISNTEAFF.

As regards this clone: The junction shows a germline mismatch at one end, possibly a read error. The CDR3 reads CASSLGRNTKAFF. The CDR3 nucleotides read TGTGCCAGCAGCTTAGGGCGGAACACTAAAGCTTTCTTT. The chain links TRBV7-8 to TRBJ1-1; D call uncertain. The CDR3 length is 13 residues. Germline V CDR1 and CDR2: SGHVS, FQNEAQ.

This clone was detected once. This chain uses TRBV5-4 with TRBJ2-5; D ambiguous. The V end lost 4 bases, the J end lost 5 bases, and 12 bases lay between the germline ends. Germline V gene lookup returns CDR1 SGHNT and CDR2 YYREEE (reference sequence). CDR3 length: 13 residues. The chain's CDR3 is CASSPPGKETQYF. As DNA, the CDR3 is TGTGCCAGCAGCCCCCCGGGTAAGGAGACCCAGTACTTC.

This chain joins TRBV6-5 and TRBJ2-5; the match to TRBD2 covers 13 bases. Losses at the gene ends were 2 bases for V and 6 bases for J; bases not matched to a gene: 6. Germline lookup yields CDR1 MNHEY and CDR2 SVGAGI. The CDR3 spans 16 residues. This CDR3 reads CASSYRGLAGDQTQYF. The CDR3 coding sequence is TGTGCCAGCAGTTACCGTGGACTAGCGGGAGACCAGACCCAGTACTTC.

The chain has TRBV4-3 and TRBJ2-3; D is unresolved. The germline CDR1 and CDR2 sequences are LGHNA and YSLEER. Trimming took off 2 bases at V and 4 bases at J, with 7 bases between the two ends. The CDR3 is 13 amino acids. The CDR3 DNA follows: TGCGCCAGCAGCCAACAGCAAGCAGATACGCAGTATTTT. This codes for CASSQQQADTQYF.

The chain recombines TRBV25-1 with TRBJ2-2; D gene unclear. The V and J ends lost 4 bases and 6 bases respectively, with 12 bases between them. This CDR3 has 14 amino acids. Germline-derived CDR1 and CDR2 are MGHDK and SYGVNS. CDR3 sequence: CASSGSSLSGELFF. CDR3 coding DNA: TGTGCCAGCAGTGGATCTTCCTTGTCCGGGGAGCTGTTTTTT.

The sample holds one count of this clone. The rearrangement links TRBV28 to TRBJ1-1, with TRBD1 matching over 7 bases. Germline V gene sequence: CDR1 MDHEN, CDR2 SYDVKM. V lost 2 bases to trimming and J lost 8 bases; unmatched junction nucleotides: 11. The CDR3 length is 15 residues. The CDR3 nucleotides are TGTGCCAGCAGTTTAACGGGACAGAGACCACTAGAAGCTTTCTTT. Translated: CASSLTGQRPLEAFF.

V gene TRBV5-1 combines with J gene TRBJ2-7; D is unresolved. The germline V and J ends were trimmed by 1 base and 4 bases, with 15 bases remaining between them. This CDR3 is 15 amino acids long. Germline CDR1 is SGHRS and CDR2 is YFSETQ. This CDR3 reads CASSLNGPPAYEQYF. In DNA form, the CDR3 reads TGCGCCAGCAGCTTGAATGGACCTCCGGCGTACGAGCAGTACTTC.

Of note for this clone: Other DNA variants within this sample encode the same CDR3. The V gene is TRBV6-6, the J gene TRBJ1-4; maybe TRBD1 (6 bases). CDR3 length: 14 amino acids. V gave up 2 bases and J gave up 5 bases, with 9 bases separating them. Germline-derived CDR1 and CDR2 are MNHNY and SVGAGI (reference sequence). This CDR3 reads CASSYGQGNEKLFF. DNA of the CDR3: TGTGCCAGCAGTTACGGTCAGGGGAATGAAAAACTGTTTTTT.

On this clone: Sequence at one end of the junction differs from germline and may be a read error. The chain is built from TRBV28 and TRBJ2-3; D is undetermined. CDR3 length: 14 residues. Germline loops: CDR1 MDHEN, CDR2 SYDVKM. Here the CDR3 DNA reads TGTGCCAGCAGTTTAGGGCAAAGCCCAGATGCGCAGTATTTT. Amino acid sequence: CASSLGQSPDAQYF.

The chain combines TRBV5-1 with TRBJ2-2; 9 bases are shared with TRBD2. CDR1 and CDR2 (germline): SGHRS, YFSETQ. The CDR3 contains 16 residues. Germline trimming cut 2 bases from V and 7 bases from J; bases unmatched to any gene: 9. The CDR3 nucleotides read TGCGCCAGCAGCTTATTAATAGCGGGAGAAGTCGGGGAGCTGTTTTTT. Protein product: CASSLLIAGEVGELFF.

V is TRBV10-3 and J is TRBJ2-7; 10 bases line up with TRBD2. From germline, CDR1 is ENHRY and CDR2 SYGVKD. V shed 6 bases and J 3 bases; nucleotides not matched to a gene: 8. The CDR3 is 15 amino acids. CDR3 protein: CAISRGLAESYEQYF. The CDR3, as DNA: TGTGCCATCAGCCGAGGACTAGCGGAAAGCTACGAGCAGTACTTC.

CDR3 coding DNA: TGTGCCAGCAGCTTATCGGGGGGCAACACTGAAGCTTTCTTT. Protein product: CASSLSGGNTEAFF. The chain carries TRBV7-8 and TRBJ1-1; possibly TRBD1 for D (6 bases). Per germline, CDR1 SGHVS and CDR2 FQNEAQ. CDR3 length: 14 residues. The V and J ends lost 2 bases and 2 bases respectively, with 9 bases between them.

The chain employs TRBV4-1 and TRBJ1-4; TRBD1 aligns across 8 bases. There are 14 residues in the CDR3. Germline V gives CDR1 MGHRA, CDR2 YSYEKL. The trim removed 7 bases at V and 7 bases at J, leaving 8 bases unmatched. DNA of the CDR3: TGCGCCAGCACTAGACAGGGGAGAGGTGAAAAACTGTTTTTT. Encoded protein: CASTRQGRGEKLFF.

This sequence joins TRBV28 and TRBJ1-6; 9 bases line up with TRBD1. The CDR3 runs to 16 residues. In germline, CDR1 is MDHEN, CDR2 SYDVKM. With V trimmed by 6 bases and J by 6 bases, 9 bases remained unmatched. Here the CDR3 reads CASRSTGGVANSPLHF. CDR3 sequence (DNA): TGTGCCAGCAGGTCAACAGGGGGCGTCGCTAATTCACCCCTCCACTTT.

The rearrangement links TRBV19 to TRBJ1-5; the D is unclear. CDR1 and CDR2 (germline): LNHDA, SQIVND (reference sequence). Trimming stripped 5 bases from V and 7 bases from J, with 27 bases between. The CDR3 contains 18 residues. The CDR3 protein is CASSPHTTSSSPGQPQHF. The CDR3, as DNA: TGTGCCAGTAGTCCGCATACTACCTCCTCAAGCCCAGGACAGCCCCAGCATTTT.

Here the CDR3 reads CASRREGAGANVLTF. In DNA, the CDR3 is TGTGCCAGCAGGCGGGAGGGGGCTGGGGCCAACGTCCTGACTTTC. The chain recombines TRBV6-6 with TRBJ2-6; 9 nucleotides align to TRBD2. The germline V gene has CDR1 MNHNY and CDR2 SVGAGI (reference sequence). The CDR3 has 15 amino acids. Trimming took 6 bases from V and 2 from J; bases not matched to a gene: 2.

The chain carries TRBV5-1 and TRBJ1-1, with 10 bases fitting TRBD1. CDR3 length: 14 amino acids. J gave up 0 bases and V 4 bases, and 0 bases lay outside the gene matches. The germline CDR1 and CDR2 sequences are SGHRS and YFSETQ. CDR3 region: CASSGTGVNTEAFF. The CDR3 bases are TGCGCCAGCAGCGGGACAGGGGTGAACACTGAAGCTTTCTTT.

This clone was observed a single time. A read error may produce the germline difference seen at one junction end. The rearrangement uses TRBV4-3 and TRBJ2-2, with 11 bases lining up with TRBD2. CDR3 length equals 16 residues. Germline-derived CDR1 and CDR2 are LGHNA and YSLEER. The CDR3: CAPEASGRREHRGAVF. The CDR3 DNA sequence: TGCGCCCCCGAGGCTAGCGGGAGGAGAGAACACCGGGGAGCTGTTTTT.

The chain is built from TRBV27 and TRBJ1-6; 7 bases align to TRBD1. Germline V gene data show CDR1 as MNHEY and CDR2 as SMNVEV (reference sequence). The V gene end was trimmed by 2 bases and the J gene end by 10 bases; junction bases not matched to a gene: 5. CDR3 length equals 14 residues. CDR3 DNA sequence: TGTGCCAGCAGTTTAGACAGGGTGGGCTCACCCCTCCACTTT. Protein sequence: CASSLDRVGSPLHF.

The V and J genes are TRBV7-9 and TRBJ1-4, with 8 nucleotides matching TRBD1. This CDR3 spans 15 amino acids. V lost 4 bases to trimming and J lost 7 bases; unmatched junction nucleotides: 8. In germline, CDR1 is SEHNR, CDR2 FQNEAQ (reference sequence). CDR3 nucleotide sequence: TGTGCCAGCAGCTCCCTGGCAGGGGGCTTTGAAAAACTGTTTTTT. Amino acid sequence: CASSSLAGGFEKLFF.

The rearrangement uses TRBV6-5 and TRBJ2-1, with 10 bases fitting TRBD2. Germline assignment: CDR1 MNHEY and CDR2 SVGAGI. The CDR3 totals 15 residues. The junction had 9 bases not matched to a gene; V was cut back by 7 bases and J by 6 bases. CDR3 coding DNA: TGTGCCAGCACCCCTCGAACTAGCGGGGTCAATGAGCAGTTCTTC. Its translation is CASTPRTSGVNEQFF.

The chain joins TRBV7-3 to TRBJ1-5, with 7 bases that match TRBD1. Germline values: CDR1 SGHTA, CDR2 FQGTGA. V gave up 1 base and J gave up 0 bases; unmatched junction bases: 9. The CDR3 has 18 residues. CDR3 sequence: CASSLIGGNIDSNQPQHF. The CDR3 DNA follows: TGTGCCAGCAGCTTAATAGGGGGCAACATCGATAGCAATCAGCCCCAGCATTTT. Combining the CDR3 with reference TRBV7-3 and TRBJ1-5 gives the whole variable domain GAGVSQTPSNKVTEKGKYVELRCDPISGHTALYWYRQSLGQGPEFLIYFQGTGAADDSGLPNDRFFAVRPEGSVSTLKIQRTERGDSAVYLCASSLIGGNIDSNQPQHFGDGTRLSIL.

As concerns this clone: At one end, the junction sequence differs from germline, possibly due to a read error. The CDR3: CAIGSVVGSF. As DNA, the CDR3 is TGTGCAATTGGTTCGGTGGTGGGGAGCTTC. The J gene is TRBJ1-2, the V gene TRBV28; D ambiguous. The CDR3 totals 10 residues. Per germline, CDR1 MDHEN and CDR2 SYDVKM.